A selection of T cell receptor beta chains follows, all from one sample in a study of beta chain features in type 1 diabetes. This table comes from immunoSEQ multiplex PCR, and its TCRdb copy is limited to in-frame clones, with some not included. The repertoire holds approximately 250,000 clones, with roughly a tenth as singletons. Source material: naive CD4+ T cells from blood. The receptors here all came from a man younger than 40 with type 1 diabetes. Both conserved end residues are part of each CDR3. Each record gives: CDR3 DNA, CDR3 protein, J gene, clone size, D gene, V gene. A D gene is named only where the DNA matches it firmly. Expanded clones get a size class; other rows say once, few or many, or leave the size out.

TGTGCCAGCAGCCAAGAACGGCTAGCGGGGGGACAGAATGAGCAGTTCTTC	CASSQERLAGGQNEQFF	TRBJ2-1	.	TRBD2	TRBV14
TGTGCCAGCAGCCCCGGGACAGGGAAGTCTGAAGCTTTCTTT	CASSPGTGKSEAFF	TRBJ1-1	.	TRBD1	TRBV7-3
TGTGCCTGGAGTGACCGGAGTTTTAGCTCTGGAAACACCATATATTTT	CAWSDRSFSSGNTIYF	TRBJ1-3	few	.	TRBV30
TGTGCCAGCAGCCTGGACTACTCTAGCACAGATACGCAGTATTTT	CASSLDYSSTDTQYF	TRBJ2-3	.	.	TRBV5-4
TGTGCCAGTAGTGCCGGCGGTGCAGCGCTGACAGATTCCTACGAGCAGTACTTC	CASSAGGAALTDSYEQYF	TRBJ2-7	.	.	TRBV19
TGTGCCAGCAGCTTAGGCTGGACAGGGGGGAATGAGCAGTTCTTC	CASSLGWTGGNEQFF	TRBJ2-1	few	TRBD1	TRBV7-3
TGTGCCAGTTGGGCGCAGGGGTTGGGCACTGAAGCTTTCTTT	CASWAQGLGTEAFF	TRBJ1-1	few	.	TRBV27
TGCGCCAGCAGGTCTACAGGAAATCAAGAGACCCAGTACTTC	CASRSTGNQETQYF	TRBJ2-5	.	.	TRBV5-1
TGCAGCGTGGACAGGGGGGGCTACGAGCAGTACTTC	CSVDRGGYEQYF	TRBJ2-7	.	TRBD1	TRBV29-1
TGTGCCAGCAGCTCAGGCCTGCCGCCGGAGGGAGGGCTGTTTTTT	CASSSGLPPEGGLFF	TRBJ1-4	.	.	TRBV9
TGTGCCACCAAGACCGGGACAGATAATTCACCCCTCCACTTT	CATKTGTDNSPLHF	TRBJ1-6	.	TRBD1	TRBV10-3
TGTGCCTGGCGCAGGGGTTTGGCCAACGTCCTGACTTTC	CAWRRGLANVLTF	TRBJ2-6	many	.	TRBV30
TGCAGCGTGAGCAGGGGCCCAAGAGAGACCCAGTACTTC	CSVSRGPRETQYF	TRBJ2-5	few	.	TRBV29-1
TGTGCCACCAGCAGGGGGTCTGACAGGGGAACTGGAAACACCATATATTTT	CATSRGSDRGTGNTIYF	TRBJ1-3	.	TRBD1	TRBV15
TGTGCCATCAGCCCTGGACTAGCGGGGGGGTTGGATACGCAGTATTTT	CAISPGLAGGLDTQYF	TRBJ2-3	few	TRBD2	TRBV10-3
TGTGCCAGCAGTGAATCTTCTTCCGGAGGGGATATTGCAAAACTGTTTTTT	CASSESSSGGDIAKLFF	TRBJ1-4	few	.	TRBV25-1
TGTGCCAGCAGTGGACAGGGGCCCAGCACAGATACGCAGTATTTT	CASSGQGPSTDTQYF	TRBJ2-3	few	TRBD1	TRBV6-5
TGCAGCGCCCCGTGGGGCCAGGGAGATACGCAGTATTTT	CSAPWGQGDTQYF	TRBJ2-3	.	.	TRBV29-1
TGTGCCAGCTCCCCTCAGGGGGGTAATGAAAAACTGTTTTTT	CASSPQGGNEKLFF	TRBJ1-4	few	TRBD1	TRBV18
TGTGCCAGCAGCGTATCGGCTAGCGGGGGGAATGAGCAGTTCTTC	CASSVSASGGNEQFF	TRBJ2-1	.	TRBD2	TRBV9
TGTGCCAGCTCACCCAAGGACAGGGACTATGGCTACACCTTC	CASSPKDRDYGYTF	TRBJ1-2	.	TRBD1	TRBV18
TGTGCCAGCCGCAGGGAAGCAGATACGCAGTATTTT	CASRREADTQYF	TRBJ2-3	.	.	TRBV28
TGTGCCAGCAGCTTTGGACAGATGATGAACACTGAAGCTTTCTTT	CASSFGQMMNTEAFF	TRBJ1-1	.	.	TRBV5-4
TGTGCCAGCAGCCCCCGCGGGGGGCAGGCTTATGGCTACACCTTC	CASSPRGGQAYGYTF	TRBJ1-2	.	.	TRBV7-9
TGTGCCAGCAGGGGGCGGACCGGCCTCTATGGCTACACCTTC	CASRGRTGLYGYTF	TRBJ1-2	few	.	TRBV2
TGTGCCAGCAGTTCACAGGGGGACCAGCCCCAGCATTTT	CASSSQGDQPQHF	TRBJ1-5	few	TRBD1	TRBV6-1
TGCGCCAGCAGCTCCACTCAGGGTCCCTACGAGCAGTACTTC	CASSSTQGPYEQYF	TRBJ2-7	.	.	TRBV5-1
TGTGCCAGCAGCTTACGCCGAGGCACCCTCCACTTT	CASSLRRGTLHF	TRBJ1-6	few	.	TRBV7-3
TGTGCCAGCACCCTGGACACCCAGGCGCGGCGGTACTTC	CASTLDTQARRYF	TRBJ2-7	.	.	TRBV28
TGTGCCAGCAGCTCGCCAACTAGCGGGGGAAAGGGGACTGAGCAGTTCTTC	CASSSPTSGGKGTEQFF	TRBJ2-1	.	TRBD2	TRBV5-6
TGTGCCAGCAGTCCCTTGGGGGCGGGGGGTAAAGATACGCAGTATTTT	CASSPLGAGGKDTQYF	TRBJ2-3	few	TRBD2	TRBV27
TGTGCCAGCAGCCGGACTAGCGGGGGGGCCTACGAGCAGTACTTC	CASSRTSGGAYEQYF	TRBJ2-7	.	TRBD2	TRBV7-9
TGTGCCAGTAGTATAAGACAGGGCCAAGAGACCCAGTACTTC	CASSIRQGQETQYF	TRBJ2-5	.	TRBD1	TRBV19
TGTGCCAGCAGCACCCGGACAGCGGAGGTCGGCTACACCTTC	CASSTRTAEVGYTF	TRBJ1-2	.	.	TRBV7-9
TGCGCCAGCAGCCAAGGGACTAGCGGGGACTACGAGCAGTACTTC	CASSQGTSGDYEQYF	TRBJ2-7	few	TRBD2	TRBV4-3
TGTGCCAGCAGTCCGGGACAGCCCACTGAAGCTTTCTTT	CASSPGQPTEAFF	TRBJ1-1	once	TRBD1	TRBV28
TGTGCCAGTAGCACACTCTACCAGGGCCATTTCCACGAGCAGTACTTC	CASSTLYQGHFHEQYF	TRBJ2-7	few	.	TRBV19
TGTGCCAGCAGCATCGTTGGGGGGATAAATGAGCAGTTCTTC	CASSIVGGINEQFF	TRBJ2-1	few	.	TRBV9
TGTGCCAGCAGTCAGGGGGCCTACGAGCAGTACTTC	CASSQGAYEQYF	TRBJ2-7	.	TRBD1	TRBV28
TGTGCCAGCTCATTGGGGACAGGTCAGCCCCAGCATTTT	CASSLGTGQPQHF	TRBJ1-5	.	TRBD1	TRBV18
TGTGCCAGCAGCGCACAGGGGGCCCGGACCGGGGAGCTGTTTTTT	CASSAQGARTGELFF	TRBJ2-2	few	TRBD1	TRBV7-2
TGTGCCAGCAGCTCCCCAGCGGGGGGAAGCGGTGAGACCCAGTACTTC	CASSSPAGGSGETQYF	TRBJ2-5	few	TRBD2	TRBV7-2
TGTGCCAGCAGCTTCAGCGGTACCGACAGGGACTCCTACGCTTTCTTT	CASSFSGTDRDSYAFF	TRBJ1-1	few	TRBD1	TRBV7-9
TGTGCCAGCAGCCCAGAGCGGGGTATGCCGCTGGAGACCCAGTACTTC	CASSPERGMPLETQYF	TRBJ2-5	few	TRBD2	TRBV14
TGTGCCAGCAGCTCCATGGGGCTAGCGGATACCGGGGAGCTGTTTTTT	CASSSMGLADTGELFF	TRBJ2-2	.	TRBD2	TRBV7-8
TGTGCCAGCAGCTTAGCAGAGGACGGGAGAGATGAAAAACTGTTTTTT	CASSLAEDGRDEKLFF	TRBJ1-4	.	.	TRBV7-8
TGCGCCAGCAGCCGCAATCGCCAGGCAGATACGCAGTATTTT	CASSRNRQADTQYF	TRBJ2-3	.	.	TRBV5-1
TGCGCCAGCAGCTTGGGAGTCAACACCGGGGAGCTGTTTTTT	CASSLGVNTGELFF	TRBJ2-2	few	.	TRBV5-1
TGTGCCACTACGGAGTCTGGAAACACCATATATTTT	CATTESGNTIYF	TRBJ1-3	.	.	TRBV10-3
TGTGCCAGTAGACGACTCCTCACCACAGATACGCAGTATTTT	CASRRLLTTDTQYF	TRBJ2-3	few	.	TRBV19
TGTGCCAGCAGCACGACAGGGGGGTCTGGCTACACCTTC	CASSTTGGSGYTF	TRBJ1-2	.	TRBD1	TRBV7-9
TGTGCCAGCAGCGAAACCGACAGTAACACTGAAGCTTTCTTT	CASSETDSNTEAFF	TRBJ1-1	few	.	TRBV5-4